This T cell receptor (beta chain) was obtained from a study of CD8 T cells in acute hepatitis C reinfection. General study points: NS3-1073 specific repertoires were highly diverse across all groups.

Time point: acute HCV infection, within 168 days of estimated infection date. Sequencing of hepatitis C virus-specific cells was done ex vivo rather than after in vitro expansion. The data were produced by immunoSEQ multiplex PCR, yet TCRdb's version contains in-frame clones alone and is incomplete. The sample consists of 3,900 or so clones, roughly 40% of them appearing once. The material sequenced was HCV NS3-1073 tetramer-sorted CD8+ T cells from PBMCs, taken during acute infection. This clonotype was sampled from a man aged 30 to 39 with chronic hepatitis C.

The CDR3 nucleotides read TGTGCCAGCAGCTTAGGGGTCGGTTACACTGAAGCTTTCTTT. This gives the protein CASSLGVGYTEAFF. The chain couples TRBV11-2 to TRBJ1-1; D is undetermined. The CDR3 has 14 residues. From germline, CDR1 is SGHAT and CDR2 FQNNGV. V lost 1 base, J lost 3 bases, and 9 bases lay in between. Filled out from reference TRBV11-2 and TRBJ1-1, the complete variable domain reads EAGVAQSPRYKIIEKRQSVAFWCNPISGHATLYWYQQILGQGPKLLIQFQNNGVVDDSQLPKDRFSAERLKGVDSTLKIQPAKLEDSAVYLCASSLGVGYTEAFFGQGTRLTVV.